These 18 T cell receptor beta chains were all obtained from the same sample, sequenced in a study of tumor-infiltrating lymphocytes in primary liver carcinoma. Total RNA amounting to around 540 ng was the source from which TCR beta cDNA was made with a constant-region primer. For TCR beta, libraries were produced by three nested multiplex PCR rounds using slightly modified ARM-PCR. TRBV1-TRBV30 forward primers and a C-beta reverse primer were used in the first two PCR rounds, which each ran for about 11 cycles. TCRdb used MiXCR to reprocess the multiplex PCR reads, holding one entry per CDR3 protein. Altogether 100,000 or so distinct CDR3 sequences are present, roughly four fifths being singletons, with the ten largest covering about 20%. Investigators took RNA and DNA out together from roughly 21-30 mg of unsorted bulk tissue. Sequencing used liver tumor tissue from sampling region 3. As for subset: tumor region T3, left-lateral pole. These receptors all stem from a middle-aged man with primary liver carcinoma and hepatitis B virus infection.

About this clonotype: The conserved phenylalanine or tryptophan normally closing the CDR3 is absent here, so this likely arose from a read error. The DNA is left out, because the CDR3 cannot be placed on it with certainty; the CDR3 is given as TCRdb lists it. The V gene is TRBV4-2, the J gene TRBJ2-5; the tabulated D call, TRBD1, remains unverified against the DNA. The germline V gene has CDR1 LGHNA and CDR2 YNFKEQ. Counting both end residues, the CDR3 totals 15 amino acids. The CDR3 spells CASSQGDVMEETQCS.

This clonotype was recorded many times. CDR3 in amino acids: CAISQALGYNEQFF. The DNA of the CDR3 is TGTGCCATCTCCCAGGCCCTTGGCTACAATGAGCAGTTCTTC. V gene TRBV10-3 combines with J gene TRBJ2-1; D uncertain. Germline CDR1 reads ENHRY; CDR2 reads SYGVKD. The CDR3 sequence is 14 residues long. Trimming pared 8 bases from V and 3 bases from J, leaving 14 bases between.

In its sample, this clonotype was seen once. An end of the junction does not agree with germline; a read error may underlie this. The V call is TRBV6-1, the J call TRBJ2-1, with 13 bases lining up with TRBD2. The CDR3 sequence is 15 residues long. Germline V gene sequence: CDR1 MNHNS, CDR2 SASEGT. CDR3 sequence (DNA): TGTGCCCGCAGAGACAGACTAGCGGGAGGCAATGAGCAGTTCTTC. Translating it yields CARRDRLAGGNEQFF.

This clonotype was seen once. The junction shows a germline mismatch at one end, possibly a read error. This sequence joins TRBV29-1 and TRBJ2-7; D is uncertain. The CDR3 runs to 13 residues. The germline V gene has CDR1 SQVTM and CDR2 ANQGSEA. The CDR3 loop is CSVAPTRPHEQYF. The CDR3 bases are TGCAGTGTTGCCCCGACAAGGCCCCACGAGCAGTACTTC.

This clonotype came up many times. As DNA, the CDR3 is TGTGCCAGCAGTTTAAGAGGTAGCCGGCGGAATGAGCAGTTCTTC. This codes for CASSLRGSRRNEQFF. The chain has TRBV28 and TRBJ2-1, with D unclear. Trimming left V 2 bases short and J 7 bases short, with 15 bases between. This CDR3 is 15 amino acids long. CDR1 is MDHEN, CDR2 SYDVKM, per germline.

Concerning this clonotype: An end of the junction differs from the germline gene, which may be a read error. This sequence joins TRBV5-6 and TRBJ2-5; D unresolved. There are 12 residues in the CDR3. CDR1 is SGHDT, CDR2 YYEEEE, per germline. The CDR3 sequence: CVSSWGRETQYF. The CDR3 DNA reads as TGTGTCAGCAGCTGGGGTCGGGAGACCCAGTACTTC.

To note about this clonotype: It may be a read error: a sequence one base away is much more abundant. The conserved closing phenylalanine or tryptophan is absent in this CDR3, likely reflecting a read error. V usage is TRBV19 and J usage is TRBJ1-5; no clear D. This CDR3 contains 13 residues. V was pared by 5 bases and J by 4 bases, with 9 bases between. Germline CDR1 and CDR2: LNHDA and SQIVND (reference sequence). CDR3 residues: CASSEAANQPQHY. Written as DNA, the CDR3 is TGTGCCAGTAGTGAGGCAGCTAATCAGCCCCAGCATTAT.

Note on this clonotype: One junction end disagrees with the germline gene, perhaps due to a read error. The V and J genes are TRBV5-1 and TRBJ2-5; D is possibly TRBD2 (6 bases). This CDR3 has 15 amino acids. Germline V gene lookup returns CDR1 SGHRS and CDR2 YFSETQ. For the CDR3, the DNA is TGCACCAGCAGCTATATATCGGGAGCCGGAGAGACCCAGTACTTC. Encoded protein: CTSSYISGAGETQYF.

A remark on this clonotype: Its ends do not fully match the called genes, so a read error is possible. The genes are TRBV20-1 and TRBJ2-5; D remains ambiguous. Looked up from germline, CDR1 is DFQATT and CDR2 is SNEGSKA (reference sequence). CDR3 size: 12 residues. CDR3 nucleotides: TGCAGTGTTAGACCCCTCGCGGAGACCCAGTGCTTC. Translated: CSVRPLAETQCF.

Concerning this clonotype: The junction departs from germline at one end; a sequencing error may be responsible. The chain has TRBV6-2 or TRBV6-3 and TRBJ2-7; the D call may be TRBD1 or TRBD2 (5 bases each). The V gene's germline CDR1 is MNHEY and CDR2 SVGEGT. This CDR3 spans 17 amino acids. In nucleotides, the CDR3 is TGTGCCAGAAGTTACTCCCACTTGGGACGACGATCCTACGAGCAGTACTTC. Translated: CARSYSHLGRRSYEQYF.

The gene calls are TRBV5-1 and TRBJ2-5; possible D gene TRBD2, 5 bases. The CDR3 totals 15 residues. V lost 0 bases and J 7 bases, leaving 16 bases between the germline ends. Germline values: CDR1 SGHRS, CDR2 YFSETQ. CDR3: CASSLAASSEGTQYF. In DNA form, the CDR3 reads TGCGCCAGCAGCTTGGCGGCTAGCTCAGAAGGGACCCAGTACTTC. Looking up the rest from reference TRBV5-1 and TRBJ2-5 gives the full variable domain: KAGVTQTPRYLIKTRGQQVTLSCSPISGHRSVSWYQQTPGQGLQFLFEYFSETQRNKGNFPGRFSGRQFSNSRSEMNVSTLELGDSALYLCASSLAASSEGTQYFGPGTRLLVL.

With respect to this clonotype: A much larger clone sits a single nucleotide away, making a read error possible. The chain has TRBV4-1 and TRBJ1-6; D gene ambiguous. The CDR3 covers 15 residues. Germline CDR1 MGHRA, CDR2 YSYEKL. CDR3 in amino acids: CPSSQDSIGNSPLHF. The CDR3, as DNA: TGCCCCAGCAGCCAAGATAGCATAGGGAATTCACCCCTCCACTTT.

Comments on this clonotype: At one of its ends the junction is not consistent with the germline gene, which may arise from a read error. V and J are TRBV7-8 and TRBJ2-1; D is ambiguous. Germline V gene sequence: CDR1 SGHVS, CDR2 FQNEAQ. The CDR3 has 11 residues. CDR3 nucleotides: TGTGTCAGCAGTGTTAGCTTTGAGCAATTCTTC. It codes for CVSSVSFEQFF.

In regard to this clonotype: One junction end does not reproduce the germline sequence, and a read error may be involved. V gene TRBV4-3 combines with J gene TRBJ2-1; D perhaps matches TRBD2 (5 bases). The CDR3 is 16 amino acids. Germline loops: CDR1 LGHNA, CDR2 YSLEER. In DNA form, the CDR3 reads TGCGCCAGCAACCAAGATGTGGCGGGCTCCTACAGTGAGCAGTTCTTC. Amino acid sequence: CASNQDVAGSYSEQFF.

The CDR3 spells CSVEDPDNNEQYF. The CDR3 bases are TGCAGCGTTGAAGACCCCGATAACAATGAGCAGTACTTC. The chain is built from TRBV29-1 and TRBJ2-7; D is undetermined. The CDR3 runs 13 residues. Germline values: CDR1 SQVTM, CDR2 ANQGSEA. V was shortened by 0 bases and J by 7 bases, with 13 bases between the two germline ends.

This clonotype was seen a single time. This sequence may be a read error, since a much larger clone differs from it by one base. V gene TRBV5-1 combines with J gene TRBJ1-2, with D unclear. Germline V gene sequence: CDR1 SGHRS, CDR2 YFSETQ. The V end was cut by 0 bases, the J end by 8 bases, with 11 bases between. This CDR3 region has 13 residues. CDR3 in amino acids: CASSLGLLGGYTF. The CDR3 DNA follows: TGCGCCAGCAGCTTGGGTCTCTTGGGGGGCTACACCTTC.

A word on this clonotype: One end of the junction varies from germline; a read error may be responsible. V gene TRBV6-2 or TRBV6-3 combines with J gene TRBJ2-7; 8 bases agree with TRBD1. The germline gives CDR1 MNHEY, CDR2 SVGEGT. CDR3 length: 14 residues. The CDR3 sequence is CASSLRDRFHEQYF. In nucleotides, the CDR3 is TGTGCCAGCAGCCTCCGGGACAGGTTCCACGAGCAATACTTC.

This clonotype appeared a single time. At one end the junction does not follow the germline gene, possibly because of a read error. The DNA for the CDR3 is TGTGCCAACAGCTTGTTCCTCGTGTTGGATAGCGGTCTTGGGACCCAGTACTTC. Its translation: CANSLFLVLDSGLGTQYF. The V and J genes are TRBV5-6 and TRBJ2-5; TRBD2 might be the D (6 bases). In germline, CDR1 is SGHDT, CDR2 YYEEEE. CDR3 size: 18 residues.